This TCR beta chain was identified during a study of post-analysis software for immune sequencing data (dated by TCRdb to the mid-2010s). Context from the whole study: The recorded disease courses included relapsing-remitting, secondary progressive and progressive-relapsing multiple sclerosis, and some patients had no subtype annotation. The patient repertoires were set against about 10 previously published healthy control repertoires from donors whose ages ranged from about 6 to 27 years. A subset of samples was prepared in parallel using single-end sample barcoding, then pooled and co-amplified after Illumina adapter ligation. What the study reported, not specific to this receptor: When samples were clustered directly using the F measure, samples prepared in the same batch co-clustered strongly, which prompted a batch-effect correction. The multiple sclerosis patient group was slightly younger than the control group. Patients showed significantly higher frequencies than controls for a handful of TRBV segments, among them TRBV5-6, TRBV5-1 and TRBV20-1. Significantly lower normalized Chao1 diversity was found in multiple sclerosis patients than in controls, suggesting substantial peripheral T-cell clonal expansion.

Library preparation used PCR. The instrument was an Illumina HiSeq 2500. To reduce PCR and sequencing biases, unique molecular identifiers were built into the TCR beta cDNA libraries. Some 500,000 cDNA molecules were obtained for every 1 to 10 million input T cells, so each molecule roughly corresponded to one T cell. Patient libraries were prepared and sequenced with the same protocol used for the earlier healthy control dataset. Samples belonging to the same batch were prepared together, multiplexed and sequenced on a shared HiSeq lane. The authors' pipeline ran thus. MIGEC was used to process the raw barcoded reads, and molecular identifier groups with only a single read were discarded before consensus assembly and CDR3 extraction. VDJtools was used for post-analysis of the clonotype tables, with diversity normalized by down-sampling every dataset to the smallest sample size. In repertoire overlap clustering, CDR3 amino acid sequences, but not nucleotide sequences, were matched to correct batch-related cross-sample contamination. The public sequencing data were trimmed at Q25 with fastp and processed into clonotypes with MiXCR by TCRdb, which kept only in-frame beta chains. Every entry covers one CDR3 protein and lists the most common genes and DNA from its rows. TCRdb, not the authors, supplied the V and J calls. The sample profile shows under 650,000 distinct CDR3 sequences; roughly 40% of them were found once. The ten largest clones add up to under 2% of the sample.

As concerns this clonotype: Its specific antigen is unknown. Within one base of it there is no much larger clone, and no base qualities were kept.

From its cysteine to its phenylalanine, the CDR3 spans 13 amino acids. Just CDR3 DNA is preserved here, 39 bases in frame from base 1. Trimming costs V 5 bases and J 13 bases, and their ends lie 15 bases apart. TCR beta repertoires were profiled from peripheral blood of about a dozen young patients with multiple sclerosis to demonstrate the VDJtools post-analysis software. The patients with multiple sclerosis were children and adolescents between about 6 and 15 years of age. The chain employs TRBV12-3 or TRBV12-4 and TRBJ1-6; the D gene remains uncertain. The material sequenced was blood. This sequence originates from a girl aged 10 to 17 with multiple sclerosis. The DNA is as follows: TGTGCCAGCAGTGACGACTGGGTAGAGCCCCTCCACTTT. Its coded protein is CASSDDWVEPLHF.